This TCR beta chain was sequenced in a study of cytomegalovirus exposure and HLA in healthy donors. The V and J ends lost 6 bases and 8 bases respectively, with 14 bases between them. CDR1 MGHDK and CDR2 SYGVNS come from the germline V gene. The CDR3 length is 13 residues. Worth noting for this clone: Its antigen is undetermined.

Overall study findings and caveats: In a later analysis, HLA-C alleles had the fewest associated TCRs, DRB1 alleles the most. Published work reported that the classifier diagnosed cytomegalovirus status with high specificity and sensitivity.

The PCR used 60 Vbeta and 13 Jbeta primers. As processed by the authors: About 10 million shared chains were among some 80 million unique TCR beta chains counted in a later analysis. The method was immunoSEQ multiplex PCR; TCRdb's version includes in-frame clones alone and lacks a portion of them. That table gives V, J and clone size, and the DNA gave D and trimming. The repertoire consists of 200,000 to 250,000 clones, with 75% to 85% occurring once and the leading ten covering approximately 2.5%. J is TRBJ2-1 and V is TRBV25-1; D is ambiguous. Sequencing used PBMCs. The receptor was derived from a woman aged 40 to 49 in good health and CMV-seronegative. Written as DNA, the CDR3 is TGTGCCAGCAGCTCTAAGTCTATCGATGAGCAGTTCTTC. Protein sequence: CASSSKSIDEQFF.